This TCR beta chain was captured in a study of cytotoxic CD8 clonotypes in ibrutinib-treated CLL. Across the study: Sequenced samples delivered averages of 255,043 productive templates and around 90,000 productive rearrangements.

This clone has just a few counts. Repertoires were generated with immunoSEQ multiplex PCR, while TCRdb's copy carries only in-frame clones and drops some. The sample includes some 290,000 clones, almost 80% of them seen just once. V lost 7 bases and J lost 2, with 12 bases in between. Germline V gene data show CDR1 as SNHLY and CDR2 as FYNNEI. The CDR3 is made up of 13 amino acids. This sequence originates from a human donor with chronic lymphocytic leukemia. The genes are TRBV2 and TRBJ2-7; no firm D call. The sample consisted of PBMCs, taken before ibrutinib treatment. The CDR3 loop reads CASKQLWTYEQYF. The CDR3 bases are TGTGCCAGCAAACAGCTTTGGACCTACGAGCAGTACTTC. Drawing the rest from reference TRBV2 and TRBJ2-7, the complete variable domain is EPEVTQTPSHQVTQMGQEVILRCVPISNHLYFYWYRQILGQKVEFLVSFYNNEISEKSEIFDDQFSVERPDGSNFTLKIRSTKLEDSAMYFCASKQLWTYEQYFGPGTRLTVT.